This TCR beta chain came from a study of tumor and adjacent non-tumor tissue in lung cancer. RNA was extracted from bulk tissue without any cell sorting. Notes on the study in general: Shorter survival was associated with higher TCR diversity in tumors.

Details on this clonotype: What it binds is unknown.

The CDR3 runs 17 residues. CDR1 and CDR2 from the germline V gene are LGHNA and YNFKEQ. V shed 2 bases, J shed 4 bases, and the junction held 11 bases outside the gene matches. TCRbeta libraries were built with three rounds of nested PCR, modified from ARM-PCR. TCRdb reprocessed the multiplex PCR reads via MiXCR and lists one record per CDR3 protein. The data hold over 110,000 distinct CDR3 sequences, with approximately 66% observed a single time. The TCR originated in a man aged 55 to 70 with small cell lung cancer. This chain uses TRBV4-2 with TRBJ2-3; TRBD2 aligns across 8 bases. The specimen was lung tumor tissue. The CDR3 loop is CASSQSAGGRPPDTQYF. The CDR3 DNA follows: TGTGCCAGCAGCCAATCGGCGGGCGGGAGGCCCCCAGATACGCAGTATTTT.